These T cell receptor beta chains were read from a single sample in a study of blood T cells in healthy people across ages. Via MiXCR, TCRdb re-called the 5' RACE reads, giving one row per CDR3 protein. This table has about 1 million distinct CDR3 sequences, roughly a quarter appearing once. These data also featured in a second study, about T cells of mothers and their children.

Sequences were obtained from blood. These receptors all stem from a girl aged 2-10 years in good health. The CDR3 runs from the conserved cysteine through the conserved F or W. The D gene is left open where the match is weak. Size values are once, few and many counts, or a class for expanded clones, and some rows have none.

15	TRBV20-1	TRBJ1-3	-	few	TGCAGTGCTAGAGATGAGGAGAGCTCTGGAAACACCATATATTTT	CSARDEESSGNTIYF
13	TRBV7-9	TRBJ2-2	-	-	TGTGCCAGCAGCTTAGCGATCACCGGGGAGCTGTTTTTT	CASSLAITGELFF
15	TRBV4-1	TRBJ2-7	-	-	TGCGCCAGCAGCCAAGAGCGGCCCCCAGGCTACGAGCAGTACTTC	CASSQERPPGYEQYF
21	TRBV7-6	TRBJ2-1	TRBD2	few	TGTGCCAGCAGACCGACACCCACCGGGACTAGCACGGTTGGGGGCTACAATGAGCAGTTCTTC	CASRPTPTGTSTVGGYNEQFF
18	TRBV4-1	TRBJ1-2	-	-	TGCGCCAGCAGCCTCAGAATCGTGGTCGGGCGGGGGGTCTATGGCTACACCTTC	CASSLRIVVGRGVYGYTF
14	TRBV29-1	TRBJ2-1	-	-	TGCAGCGTTCAGGTCTCAGGGATAGGGAATGAGCAGTTCTTC	CSVQVSGIGNEQFF
11	TRBV12-3/TRBV12-4	TRBJ2-2	-	-	TGTGCCAGCAGTTACCTGAGGGAGCTGTTTTTT	CASSYLRELFF
14	TRBV24-1	TRBJ2-7	-	-	TGTGCCACCAGTGATCCCTCGACTAGCTACGAGCAGTACTTC	CATSDPSTSYEQYF
17	TRBV6-5	TRBJ2-5	TRBD2	few	TGTGCCAGCAGAACAATAGCGGGGGCTGCGTACCAAGAGACCCAGTACTTC	CASRTIAGAAYQETQYF
13	TRBV29-1	TRBJ1-5	TRBD1	few	TGCAGCGCTGGGGACAGGAACGATCAGCCCCAGCATTTT	CSAGDRNDQPQHF
17	TRBV4-1	TRBJ1-4	-	-	TGCGCCAGCAGCCAAGTAGGCAGGGAGAGGGCTAATGAAAAACTGTTTTTT	CASSQVGRERANEKLFF
14	TRBV7-9	TRBJ2-5	-	few	TGTGCCAGCAGCGGGACCGGGAGAACGGGGGAGCAGTACTTC	CASSGTGRTGEQYF
17	TRBV28	TRBJ2-1	-	-	TGTGCCAGCGGTGATCAGGAGTCACGATCTTCCAATAATGAGCAGTTCTTC	CASGDQESRSSNNEQFF
14	TRBV10-3	TRBJ2-1	-	-	TGTGCCATCAGTGACTCGAGCTCCTACAATGAGCAGTTCTTC	CAISDSSSYNEQFF
18	TRBV5-1	TRBJ2-7	TRBD1	-	TGCGCCAGCAGCTTGGAGGGCCCGACAGGGAGAGGGTCCTACGAGCAATACTTC	CASSLEGPTGRGSYEQYF
13	TRBV29-1	TRBJ1-2	-	-	TGCAGCGTTGAAGTGCTGCTGGGGTATGGCTACACCTTC	CSVEVLLGYGYTF
13	TRBV7-9	TRBJ2-7	-	few	TGTGCCAGCAGCGCCGACGGTTCCTACGAGCAGTACTTC	CASSADGSYEQYF
17	TRBV6-5	TRBJ1-1	-	few	TGTGCCAGCAGTTACTCTTCACCTCCCGGCGGAGACACTGAAGCTTTCTTT	CASSYSSPPGGDTEAFF
14	TRBV4-1	TRBJ1-1	-	-	TGCGCCAGCAGCTCCGCCTTTGTGAACACTGAAGCTTTCTTT	CASSSAFVNTEAFF
15	TRBV7-2	TRBJ2-5	-	few	TGTGCCAGCAGCTCCGACGGGGACAACCAAGAGACCCAGTACTTC	CASSSDGDNQETQYF
15	TRBV2	TRBJ2-1	TRBD2	-	TGTGCCAGCAGTGAAGGGACTAGCGCGTACAATGAGCAGTTCTTC	CASSEGTSAYNEQFF
13	TRBV7-2	TRBJ1-1	-	-	TGTGCCAGCAGCTTAGCGTTCGGGGTCTGGGCTTTCTTT	CASSLAFGVWAFF
15	TRBV11-2	TRBJ2-1	-	few	TGTGCCAGCAGCTTCGAGTCAGGGGCGTGGAATGAGCAGTTCTTC	CASSFESGAWNEQFF
15	TRBV19	TRBJ1-3	-	-	TGTGCCAGTACCAAGGGGGGGACCCTTGGAAACACCATATATTTT	CASTKGGTLGNTIYF
12	TRBV7-9	TRBJ2-7	-	many	TGTGCCAGCGGAGGGAGCTCCTACGAGCAGTACTTC	CASGGSSYEQYF
13	TRBV6-1	TRBJ2-7	-	-	TGTGCCAGCAGAGGGCCAGGGTCCCTCGAGCAGTACTTC	CASRGPGSLEQYF
15	TRBV4-1	TRBJ2-7	-	few	TGCGCCAGCAGCCAGCAGACCCAAGGGGTCTACGAGCAGTACTTC	CASSQQTQGVYEQYF
17	TRBV7-9	TRBJ2-2	TRBD2	once	TGTGCCAGCAGCTCATCCGTTAGCGGGGCGAACACCGGGGAGCTGTTTTTT	CASSSSVSGANTGELFF
12	TRBV18	TRBJ1-2	-	few	TGTGCCAGCTCACGCTTAGATTTGGGCTACACCTTC	CASSRLDLGYTF